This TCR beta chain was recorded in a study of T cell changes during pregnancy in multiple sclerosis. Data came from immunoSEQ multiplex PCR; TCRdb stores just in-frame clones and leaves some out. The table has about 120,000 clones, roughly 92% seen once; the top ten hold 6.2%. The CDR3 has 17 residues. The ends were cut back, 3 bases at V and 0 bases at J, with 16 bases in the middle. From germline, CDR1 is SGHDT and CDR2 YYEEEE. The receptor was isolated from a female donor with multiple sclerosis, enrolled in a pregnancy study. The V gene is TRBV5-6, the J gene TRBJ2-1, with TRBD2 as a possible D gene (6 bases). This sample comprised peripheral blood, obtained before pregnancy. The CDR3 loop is CASSSARDFSSYNEQFF. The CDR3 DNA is TGTGCCAGCAGCTCGGCAAGGGACTTCAGCTCCTACAATGAGCAGTTCTTC. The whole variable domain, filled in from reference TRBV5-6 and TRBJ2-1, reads DAGVTQSPTHLIKTRGQQVTLRCSPKSGHDTVSWYQQALGQGPQFIFQYYEEEERQRGNFPDRFSGHQFPNYSSELNVNALLLGDSALYLCASSSARDFSSYNEQFFGPGTRLTVL.